A single sample gave rise to the 15 T cell receptor beta chains below, sequenced in a study of blood T cells in healthy people across ages. A second 7 to 11 cycle PCR used barcoded and J-beta primers. MiXCR was run by TCRdb on the 5' RACE reads, yielding one entry per CDR3 protein. The table records more than 750,000 distinct CDR3 sequences, 25% to 30% of them present only once. The sample was also linked to a second study, of T cells of mothers and their children.

The specimen was blood. Every receptor here comes from a woman in her thirties or forties in good health.

This clonotype was counted ten times or more. This chain joins TRBV10-3 and TRBJ2-7, with D maybe TRBD1 (5 bases). The germline V gene has CDR1 ENHRY and CDR2 SYGVKD. The CDR3 has 16 amino acids. Trimming took off 0 bases at V and 2 bases at J, with 14 bases between the two ends. CDR3 sequence reads: CAISESMGPTTYEQYF. Written as DNA, the CDR3 is TGTGCCATCAGTGAGTCCATGGGGCCTACGACCTACGAGCAGTACTTC.

The V call is TRBV4-2, the J call TRBJ2-6; tentative D call: TRBD1 (6 bases). The CDR3 covers 17 residues. CDR1 is LGHNA, CDR2 YNFKEQ, per germline. The ends were cut back, 0 bases at V and 0 bases at J, with 9 bases in the middle. The CDR3 DNA reads as TGTGCCAGCAGCCAAGACAGGGGAGCCTCTGGGGCCAACGTCCTGACTTTC. It specifies CASSQDRGASGANVLTF.

The rearrangement uses TRBV5-5 and TRBJ1-2; the D is unclear. This CDR3 contains 13 residues. Germline loops: CDR1 SGHKS, CDR2 YYEKEE (reference sequence). V shed 4 bases and J shed 6 bases, with 13 bases lying between them. Written as DNA, the CDR3 is TGTGCCAGCAGCACTAGACGGGAACATGGCTACACCTTC. It is translated as CASSTRREHGYTF.

A remark on this clonotype: One junction end disagrees with the germline gene, perhaps due to a read error. The chain links TRBV29-1 to TRBJ1-1; 7 bases are a match to TRBD1. The V gene's germline CDR1 is SQVTM and CDR2 ANQGSEA. The CDR3 totals 14 residues. The DNA for the CDR3 is TGCAGCGTTGTAATAAGGAGACAGGGTACTGAAGTTTTCTTT. Protein: CSVVIRRQGTEVFF.

This chain joins TRBV6-5 and TRBJ2-1, with a possible D match to TRBD2 (6 bases). The CDR3 runs to 15 residues. Trimming took 0 bases from V and 4 from J, leaving 10 bases between them. Germline V gives CDR1 MNHEY, CDR2 SVGAGI. This chain's CDR3 is CASSYSGGRYNEQFF. CDR3 coding DNA: TGTGCCAGCAGTTACTCCGGGGGAAGGTACAATGAGCAGTTCTTC.

The chain carries TRBV11-2 and TRBJ2-7; D is perhaps TRBD1 (5 bases). V was clipped by 1 base and J by 4 bases, with 14 bases between them. Germline loops: CDR1 SGHAT, CDR2 FQNNGV. This CDR3 spans 15 amino acids. CDR3 loop: CASSLGQTSGYEQYF. CDR3 coding DNA: TGTGCCAGCAGCTTAGGACAGACCTCAGGGTACGAGCAGTACTTC.

The CDR3 DNA sequence: TGCAGCGTTTACAAGGGGAACACTGAAGCTTTCTTT. Protein product: CSVYKGNTEAFF. This chain connects TRBV29-1 to TRBJ1-1; D is uncertain. Germline CDR1 is SQVTM and CDR2 is ANQGSEA. This CDR3 is built from 12 residues. V shed 5 bases and J shed 1 base, with 8 bases lying between them. Full variable domain (missing parts from reference TRBV29-1 and TRBJ1-1): SAVISQKPSRDICQRGTSLTIQCQVDSQVTMMFWYRQQPGQSLTLIATANQGSEATYESGFVIDKFPISRPNLTFSTLTVSNMSPEDSSIYLCSVYKGNTEAFFGQGTRLTVV.

This chain links TRBV30 with TRBJ2-4, with 7 bases aligning to TRBD2. Looked up from germline, CDR1 is GTSNPN and CDR2 is SVGIG (reference sequence). The CDR3 runs 16 residues. The junction had 6 bases not matched to a gene; V was cut back by 1 base and J by 0 bases. CDR3 nucleotide sequence: TGTGCCTGGAGTGCCCCGGGACTATTAGCCAAAAACATTCAGTACTTC. This gives the protein CAWSAPGLLAKNIQYF.

With respect to this clonotype: Germline is not matched at one junction end, which may reflect a read error. The chain combines TRBV7-2 with TRBJ1-1; perhaps TRBD1 as D (6 bases). Germline CDR1 and CDR2: SGHTA and FQGNSA. This CDR3 has 13 residues. In DNA form, the CDR3 reads TGTGCCAGCAGCCAGTCTCCAGGGGTTGAAGTTTTCTTT. Its protein is CASSQSPGVEVFF.

V and J are TRBV15 and TRBJ1-2; the D gene is possibly TRBD1 (5 bases). CDR1 is LNHNV and CDR2 is YYDKDF in the germline V gene (reference sequence). CDR3 size: 14 residues. Deletions cut 0 bases from V and 3 bases from J, with 8 bases between. CDR3 nucleotide sequence: TGTGCCACCAGCAGAGAATGGGGGGACTATGGCTACACCTTC. Amino acid sequence: CATSREWGDYGYTF.

Comment on this clonotype: A much more abundant neighbour one base away suggests this may be a read error. The chain couples TRBV10-3 to TRBJ2-7, with a weak D call TRBD2 (7 bases). V was cut by 4 bases and J by 2 bases, with 15 bases left in between. Germline assignment: CDR1 ENHRY and CDR2 SYGVKD. This CDR3 region has 15 residues. CDR3 protein: CAISVGGGSPYEQYF. The DNA of the CDR3 is TGTGCCATCAGTGTGGGAGGGGGAAGCCCCTACGAGCAGTACTTC.

In this sample, this clonotype turned up a few times. The chain combines TRBV14 with TRBJ2-7; D unclear. Germline V gene lookup returns CDR1 SGHDN and CDR2 FVKESK. The V gene lost 11 bases and the J gene lost 4 bases, with 24 bases spanning the gap. The CDR3 consists of 15 residues. The CDR3 bases are TGTGCCCGGAAAATTGGACCGAAAGTCCCTTACGAGCAGTACTTC. This codes for CARKIGPKVPYEQYF.

Worth noting for this clonotype: Because it lacks the conserved phenylalanine or tryptophan at the end, this CDR3 is likely a read error. CDR3 amino acids: CSAKVPPLSGANVLTC. CDR3 nucleotides: TGCAGTGCTAAGGTTCCACCCCTCTCTGGGGCCAACGTCCTGACTTGC. The chain joins TRBV20-1 to TRBJ2-6; D is unresolved. Trimming left V 4 bases short and J 0 bases short, with 13 bases between. The CDR3 totals 16 residues. Germline V gives CDR1 DFQATT, CDR2 SNEGSKA (reference sequence).

Remarks on this clonotype: A much bigger clone sits one base away, suggesting this may be a read error. The chain combines TRBV7-2 with TRBJ1-1, with D possibly matching TRBD1 (5 bases). The germline V gene encodes CDR1 SGHTA and CDR2 FQGNSA. The V gene lost 7 bases and the J gene lost 1 base, with 10 bases spanning the gap. CDR3 length: 13 amino acids. The CDR3 DNA reads as TGTACCAGCACCCCGAGGGGGAACACTGAAGCTTTCTTT. Protein product: CTSTPRGNTEAFF.

This clonotype came up a few times. The chain links TRBV18 to TRBJ1-1; D is undetermined. The CDR3 contains 13 residues. The germline V gene encodes CDR1 KGHSH and CDR2 LQKENI. V was shortened by 6 bases and J by 2 bases, with 10 bases between the two germline ends. The CDR3 sequence is CASSQTYNTEAFF. CDR3 in DNA: TGTGCCAGCTCCCAAACCTATAACACTGAAGCTTTCTTT.